This T cell receptor beta chain was observed in a study of CD8 T cells in Susac syndrome. About 0.45 to 1 ug RNA was reverse transcribed with random hexamers. Multiplex immunoSEQ PCR targeted 54 Vbeta and 13 Jbeta TCR beta segments. TCRdb redid the calling of the immunoSEQ multiplex PCR reads with MiXCR, one entry per CDR3 protein. The sample shows 150,000 to 200,000 distinct CDR3 sequences, roughly 96% of them seen only once. The trim removed 8 bases at V and 7 bases at J, leaving 11 bases unmatched. The CDR3 is made up of 14 amino acids. From germline, CDR1 is MNHNS and CDR2 SASEGT. The chain carries TRBV6-1 and TRBJ2-1, with 7 bases aligning to TRBD2. This clonotype originated in a human donor with multiple sclerosis. Material for sequencing was CD8+ T cells from PBMCs. This chain's CDR3 is CASLKAGEVNEQFF. The CDR3, as DNA: TGTGCCAGCTTGAAGGCGGGAGAGGTTAATGAGCAGTTCTTC.